This T cell receptor beta chain came from a study of blood T cell repertoires in COVID-19. Study in general: Acute and convalescent COVID-19 specimens originated in the United States, Italy and Spain.

Source study methods: Researchers report that nucleated cell counts were estimated from reference gene primer amplification. The method was immunoSEQ multiplex PCR; TCRdb's version includes in-frame clones alone and lacks a portion of them. The DNA gave D and trimming, while V, J and clone size come from that table. Of 180,000 or so clones listed, 85% to 90% were seen once; the top ten hold around 7%. V shed 3 bases and J 9 bases; nucleotides not matched to a gene: 5. Germline V gene lookup returns CDR1 MDHEN and CDR2 SYDVKM. CDR3 length: 13 amino acids. The chain uses TRBV28 and TRBJ2-7; TRBD1 agrees at 10 bases. The sequence derives from a woman aged 80 or over in a cohort sampled during active or convalescent COVID-19. Sample: peripheral blood. CDR3 in DNA: TGTGCCAGCAGTTTCGGACAGGGGGGCGGGCAGTACTTC. It encodes CASSFGQGGGQYF.